Listed here are 14 T cell receptor beta chains from one sample, sequenced in a study of shared clonotypes between healthy human individuals. The method was immunoSEQ multiplex PCR; TCRdb's version includes in-frame clones alone and lacks a portion of them. The sample lists a few hundred thousand clones; 90% to 98% were seen once. Sequenced input: memory CD8+ T cells sorted from blood. Subset specified: CD45RO+ cells pooled with CCR7-negative TemRA cells. Receptors originate from a man in his thirties or forties in good health.

V is TRBV18 and J is TRBJ2-5; unclear D gene. V was trimmed by 2 bases and J by 2 bases, leaving 9 bases between them. The CDR3 is made up of 14 amino acids. Per the germline V gene, CDR1 is KGHSH and CDR2 is LQKENI. DNA for the CDR3: TGTGCCAGCTCACCAGTAACGGGTCAAGAGACCCAGTACTTC. It encodes CASSPVTGQETQYF.

The chain employs TRBV9 and TRBJ2-1, with a tentative D call TRBD1 (5 bases). The germline V gene encodes CDR1 SGDLS and CDR2 YYNGEE. V gave up 0 bases and J gave up 6 bases, with 13 bases separating them. CDR3 size: 15 residues. The CDR3 DNA reads as TGTGCCAGCAGCGTAGCTGCCAGGGTAACCAATGAGCAGTTCTTC. This encodes CASSVAARVTNEQFF. Using reference TRBV9 and TRBJ2-1 for the parts outside the CDR3, the full variable domain is DSGVTQTPKHLITATGQRVTLRCSPRSGDLSVYWYQQSLDQGLQFLIQYYNGEERAKGNILERFSAQQFPDLHSELNLSSLELGDSALYFCASSVAARVTNEQFFGPGTRLTVL.

This chain joins TRBV6-5 and TRBJ2-7; TRBD2 matches at 7 bases. Germline assignment: CDR1 MNHEY and CDR2 SVGAGI. This CDR3 contains 14 residues. With V trimmed by 4 bases and J by 1 base, 4 bases remained unmatched. This CDR3 is CASSLIAGSYEQYF. The CDR3 DNA is TGTGCCAGCAGTTTAATAGCGGGTTCCTACGAGCAGTACTTC.

In its sample, this clone was seen a few times. V and J are TRBV5-1 and TRBJ2-3; D tentatively fits TRBD1 or TRBD2 (5 bases each). The germline V gene has CDR1 SGHRS and CDR2 YFSETQ. V was shortened by 4 bases and J by 7 bases, with 10 bases between the two germline ends. This CDR3 contains 12 residues. CDR3 in DNA: TGCGCCAGCAGCCCGGGGCGTAATACGCAGTATTTT. It encodes CASSPGRNTQYF.

The chain has TRBV4-1 and TRBJ1-5; no clear D. CDR1 MGHRA and CDR2 YSYEKL come from the germline V gene. Trimming shortened V by 10 bases and J by 1 base, and 17 bases separated the two germline ends. This CDR3 has 15 amino acids. CDR3 nucleotides: TGCGCCACCCGGAGTAGTCAGGCCAGCAATCAGCCCCAGCATTTT. Translating it yields CATRSSQASNQPQHF.

This chain links TRBV28 with TRBJ2-5, with TRBD2 matching over 12 bases. Germline V CDR1 and CDR2: MDHEN, SYDVKM. Unmatched junction bases numbered 1, after V lost 5 bases and J lost 3 bases. The CDR3 has 14 amino acids. The CDR3 loop is CASSGLAGKETQYF. The DNA for the CDR3 is TGTGCCAGCAGTGGACTAGCGGGAAAAGAGACCCAGTACTTC.

V and J are TRBV19 and TRBJ2-5; the match to TRBD1 covers 11 bases. This CDR3 has 14 amino acids. Germline lookup yields CDR1 LNHDA and CDR2 SQIVND (reference sequence). V lost 3 bases and J lost 7; bases outside the gene matches: 4. The CDR3 sequence: CASSMGQGVGTQYF. The CDR3, as DNA: TGTGCCAGTAGTATGGGACAGGGGGTTGGGACCCAGTACTTC.

The chain carries TRBV7-6 and TRBJ1-1; a possible D gene is TRBD1 (5 bases). The V end lost 5 bases, the J end lost 6 bases, and 7 bases lay between the germline ends. The CDR3 has 11 residues. In germline, CDR1 is SGHVS, CDR2 FNYEAQ. Here the CDR3 reads CASSQGAEAFF. In nucleotides, the CDR3 is TGTGCCAGCAGCCAGGGCGCTGAAGCTTTCTTT.

J is TRBJ1-4 and V is TRBV10-3; D is unclear. Trimming took 2 bases from V and 8 from J, leaving 18 bases between them. Germline V gene lookup returns CDR1 ENHRY and CDR2 SYGVKD. The CDR3 loop spans 16 amino acids. CDR3 in amino acids: CAISEGGAGRGEKLFF. The DNA of the CDR3 is TGTGCCATCAGTGAGGGTGGAGCAGGTCGAGGGGAAAAACTGTTTTTT.

The chain carries TRBV28 and TRBJ2-7, with 7 bases that match TRBD2. From germline, CDR1 is MDHEN and CDR2 SYDVKM. The CDR3 runs 14 residues. The ends lost 2 bases at V and 4 bases at J; junction bases unmatched: 5. The CDR3: CASSLSLAAYEQYF. CDR3 in DNA: TGTGCCAGCAGTTTAAGTCTAGCGGCATACGAGCAGTACTTC.

This chain uses TRBV11-2 with TRBJ2-5, with 11 bases aligning to TRBD1. Trimming at V came to 1 base and at J to 7 bases, leaving 11 bases not matched to a gene. CDR3 length: 17 amino acids. The germline V gene encodes CDR1 SGHAT and CDR2 FQNNGV. CDR3 nucleotide sequence: TGTGCCAGCAGCTTAGCAGGACAGGGGGCGTTGATGGGGACCCAGTACTTC. The encoded protein is CASSLAGQGALMGTQYF.

The chain couples TRBV9 to TRBJ2-7, with 9 nucleotides matching TRBD2. Germline V gene data show CDR1 as SGDLS and CDR2 as YYNGEE. There are 15 residues in the CDR3. The V and J ends lost 4 bases and 3 bases, in that order; junction bases with no gene match: 8. Here the CDR3 DNA reads TGTGCCAGCAGCCCGGGGACTAGCAGCATCTACGAGCAGTACTTC. Translating gives CASSPGTSSIYEQYF.

This chain uses TRBV6-5 with TRBJ1-5; D remains unclear. CDR1 is MNHEY and CDR2 is SVGAGI in the germline V gene. The CDR3 loop spans 14 amino acids. Trimming took 5 bases from V and 5 from J, leaving 13 bases between them. The CDR3: CASSPRGRHQPQHF. CDR3 DNA: TGTGCCAGCAGTCCCCGAGGTCGGCATCAGCCCCAGCATTTT.

This clone was detected only once. The chain uses TRBV28 and TRBJ1-5; D is undetermined. CDR1 MDHEN and CDR2 SYDVKM come from the germline V gene. CDR3 length: 14 residues. V was clipped by 2 bases and J by 4 bases, with 9 bases between them. CDR3 DNA sequence: TGTGCCAGCAGTTTAGGTGCAGGAAATCAGCCCCAGCATTTT. It is translated as CASSLGAGNQPQHF.